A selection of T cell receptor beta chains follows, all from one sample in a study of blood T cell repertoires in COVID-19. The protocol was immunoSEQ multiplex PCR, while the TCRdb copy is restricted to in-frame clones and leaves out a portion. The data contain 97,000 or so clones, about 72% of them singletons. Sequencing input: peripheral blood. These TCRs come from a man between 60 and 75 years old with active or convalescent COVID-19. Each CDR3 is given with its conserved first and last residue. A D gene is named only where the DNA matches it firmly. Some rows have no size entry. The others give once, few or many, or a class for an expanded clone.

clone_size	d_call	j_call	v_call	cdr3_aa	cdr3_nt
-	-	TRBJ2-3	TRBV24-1	CATSDLWATQYF	TGTGCCACCAGTGATTTGTGGGCTACGCAGTATTTT
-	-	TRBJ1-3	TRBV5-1	CASSGGTEGNTIYF	TGCGCCAGCAGCGGGGGGACGGAAGGAAACACCATATATTTT
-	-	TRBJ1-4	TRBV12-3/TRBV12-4	CASSLVGSPRVFF	TGTGCCAGCAGTTTAGTAGGGTCACCGCGGGTGTTTTTT
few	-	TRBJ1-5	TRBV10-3	CAISEFVGARDNQPQHF	TGTGCCATCAGTGAGTTTGTGGGGGCAAGGGACAATCAGCCCCAGCATTTT
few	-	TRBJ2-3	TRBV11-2	CASSFGSATDTQYF	TGTGCCAGCAGCTTCGGGAGTGCTACAGATACGCAGTATTTT
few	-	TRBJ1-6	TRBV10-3	CAIRGHIGADNSPLHF	TGTGCCATCAGGGGACACATCGGCGCTGATAATTCACCCCTCCACTTT
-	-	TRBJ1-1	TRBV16	CASSHHRGFTEAFF	TGTGCCAGCAGCCATCATCGGGGGTTCACTGAAGCTTTCTTT
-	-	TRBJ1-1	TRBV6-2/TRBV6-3	CASSSPQLGANTEAFF	TGTGCCAGCAGTTCCCCCCAATTGGGGGCGAACACTGAAGCTTTCTTT
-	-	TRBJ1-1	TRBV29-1	CSVHGGDTNTEAFF	TGCAGCGTCCATGGGGGGGACACGAACACTGAAGCTTTCTTT
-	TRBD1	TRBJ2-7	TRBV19	CASSFSGQRSYEQYF	TGTGCCAGTAGTTTCTCGGGACAGCGTTCCTACGAGCAGTACTTC
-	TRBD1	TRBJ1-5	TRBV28	CASSFEGAGLLGQPQHF	TGTGCCAGCAGTTTTGAGGGGGCGGGCCTTTTGGGACAGCCCCAGCATTTT
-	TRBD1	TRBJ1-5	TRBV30	CAWSLPGQGAHQPQHF	TGTGCCTGGAGCCTGCCGGGACAGGGTGCCCATCAGCCCCAGCATTTT
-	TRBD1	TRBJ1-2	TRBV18	CASSPPGGEVYRSTF	TGTGCCAGCTCACCACCAGGGGGCGAAGTTTATCGCTCCACCTTC
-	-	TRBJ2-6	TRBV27	CASKPREAGANVLTF	TGTGCCAGCAAACCCAGGGAGGCTGGGGCCAACGTCCTGACTTTC
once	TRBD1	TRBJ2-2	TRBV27	CASSSNRQGITGELFF	TGTGCCAGCAGTTCTAACCGACAGGGCATCACCGGGGAGCTGTTTTTT
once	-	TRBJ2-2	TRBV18	CASSPESPPSPGELFF	TGTGCCAGCTCACCAGAGTCCCCTCCTTCGCCCGGGGAGCTGTTTTTT
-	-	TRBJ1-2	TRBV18	CASSPRTVYGSDGYTF	TGTGCCAGCTCACCACGGACAGTTTATGGCTCGGATGGCTACACCTTC
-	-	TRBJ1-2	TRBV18	CASSPDTPQGGYTF	TGTGCCAGCTCACCAGACACACCCCAGGGAGGCTACACCTTC
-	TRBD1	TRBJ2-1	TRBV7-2	CASSLALDRVGNEQFF	TGTGCCAGCAGCTTAGCGCTGGACAGGGTGGGGAATGAGCAGTTCTTC
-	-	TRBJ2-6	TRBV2	CASSGGFSSGANVLTF	TGTGCCAGCAGCGGCGGTTTTAGCTCTGGGGCCAACGTCCTGACTTTC
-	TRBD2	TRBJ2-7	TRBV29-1	CSVRTSGKPFVYEQYF	TGCAGCGTTCGGACTAGCGGGAAGCCGTTCGTCTACGAGCAGTACTTC
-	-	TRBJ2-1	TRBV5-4	CASSLSGRVNEQFF	TGTGCCAGCAGCTTGTCCGGGAGAGTCAATGAGCAGTTCTTC
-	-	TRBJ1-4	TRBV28	CASSPPRGKLFF	TGTGCCAGCAGTCCCCCCCGCGGAAAACTGTTTTTT
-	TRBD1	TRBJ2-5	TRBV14	CASSQERQGAQETQYF	TGTGCCAGCAGCCAAGAGAGGCAGGGGGCGCAGGAGACCCAGTACTTC
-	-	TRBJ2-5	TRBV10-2	CASSDQQETQYF	TGCGCCAGCAGTGACCAGCAAGAGACCCAGTACTTC
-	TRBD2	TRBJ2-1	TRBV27	CASSGRSGRTSEQFF	TGTGCCAGCAGTGGTAGAAGCGGGAGAACGAGTGAGCAGTTCTTC
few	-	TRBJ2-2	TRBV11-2	CASSPSRVGELFF	TGTGCCAGCAGCCCCTCGAGGGTGGGGGAGCTGTTTTTT
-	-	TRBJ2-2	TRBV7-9	CASSHLSRELFF	TGTGCCAGCAGCCATTTGTCCCGGGAGCTGTTTTTT
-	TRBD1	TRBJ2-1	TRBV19	CASSLQGATYNEQFF	TGTGCCAGTAGCTTACAGGGGGCAACGTACAATGAGCAGTTCTTC